Included here is one T cell receptor (beta chain) sequence, with context. Its antigen remains unknown. This specimen belongs to a study of cytomegalovirus exposure and HLA in healthy donors. PCR primers comprised 60 Vbeta and 13 Jbeta primers. Clones were read by immunoSEQ multiplex PCR, and TCRdb kept only the in-frame ones, dropping some. The data hold 200,000 or so clones, with approximately 80% observed a single time. Study-level points and caveats: V- and J-gene trimming in TCR beta was tied to a missense DCLRE1C variant by an analysis performed later. Altogether, 160 or so TCR beta chains were recorded as cytomegalovirus-associated.

Unrecorded immune exposures were likely, despite nominal health at sampling. The germline gives CDR1 MNHEY, CDR2 SVGAGI. Trimming removed 2 bases at V and 7 bases at J, with 11 bases between. The CDR3 runs 14 residues. The receptor's source is a woman between 25 and 40 years old in good health and CMV-seropositive. The sequenced sample was PBMCs. The chain couples TRBV6-5 to TRBJ1-4; D unresolved. The CDR3 sequence: CASSYAGSGEKLFF. CDR3 DNA: TGTGCCAGCAGTTACGCGGGGTCGGGTGAAAAACTGTTTTTT.